These T cell receptor beta chains were read from a single sample in a study of T-cell reconstitution after alpha-beta-depleted transplantation in children. TCRdb reprocessed the PCR reads with MiXCR, giving one entry per CDR3 protein. The sample includes about 400,000 distinct CDR3 sequences, roughly 22% of them seen just once. Source: PBMCs from the stem cell graft donor, taken from the stem cell graft. The origin of the receptors is a human donor who donated a stem cell graft to a child with acute myeloid leukemia. Both conserved end residues are part of each CDR3. Each record gives: clone size, D gene, J gene, V gene, CDR3 DNA, CDR3 protein. A D gene is named only where the DNA matches it firmly. Where a row states a size, it is once, few, many or the class of an expanded clone; other rows omit it.

clone_size: many; d_call: TRBD1; j_call: TRBJ1-1; v_call: TRBV7-2; cdr3_nt: TGTGCCAGCAGTTTTGGACAGGTCACTGAAGCTTTCTTT; cdr3_aa: CASSFGQVTEAFF
clone_size: .; d_call: TRBD2; j_call: TRBJ2-7; v_call: TRBV27; cdr3_nt: TGTGCCAGCAGTTCACTTGCCGGTGTAGCGGGACGGAACGAGCAGTACTTC; cdr3_aa: CASSSLAGVAGRNEQYF
clone_size: few; d_call: TRBD2; j_call: TRBJ2-3; v_call: TRBV20-1; cdr3_nt: TGCAGTGCTAGAGCCCTGGAGCTAGCGGGAGCCACAGATACGCAGTATTTT; cdr3_aa: CSARALELAGATDTQYF
clone_size: many; d_call: .; j_call: TRBJ1-1; v_call: TRBV29-1; cdr3_nt: TGCAGCGTTGGGGGTGACACTGAAGCTTTCTTT; cdr3_aa: CSVGGDTEAFF
clone_size: few; d_call: .; j_call: TRBJ2-7; v_call: TRBV20-1; cdr3_nt: TGCAGTGCTAGTACCGGGAGTAATTACGAGCAGTACTTC; cdr3_aa: CSASTGSNYEQYF
clone_size: .; d_call: .; j_call: TRBJ2-6; v_call: TRBV15; cdr3_nt: TGTGCCACCAGCAGACCCGTGGGCTCTGGGGCCAACGTCCTGACTTTC; cdr3_aa: CATSRPVGSGANVLTF
clone_size: .; d_call: .; j_call: TRBJ2-5; v_call: TRBV12-3/TRBV12-4; cdr3_nt: TGTGCCAGCACCCTACACGGTCGCCCAGAGACCCAGTACTTC; cdr3_aa: CASTLHGRPETQYF
clone_size: .; d_call: TRBD2; j_call: TRBJ2-3; v_call: TRBV7-3; cdr3_nt: TGTGCCAGCAGCGTAGTAGCGGGACCGTCGATAACAGATACGCAGTATTTT; cdr3_aa: CASSVVAGPSITDTQYF
clone_size: many; d_call: TRBD2; j_call: TRBJ2-7; v_call: TRBV3-1; cdr3_nt: TGTGCCAGCAGCCCGAGGACTAGCGGTCAGCACGAGCAGTACTTC; cdr3_aa: CASSPRTSGQHEQYF
clone_size: .; d_call: TRBD2; j_call: TRBJ2-7; v_call: TRBV5-1; cdr3_nt: TGCGCCAGCAGCTCAGCGGGAGAATACGAGCAGTACTTC; cdr3_aa: CASSSAGEYEQYF
clone_size: .; d_call: .; j_call: TRBJ2-4; v_call: TRBV20-1; cdr3_nt: TGCAGTGCTAGTGACAGGAAAAACATTCAGTACTTC; cdr3_aa: CSASDRKNIQYF
clone_size: .; d_call: .; j_call: TRBJ2-7; v_call: TRBV11-2; cdr3_nt: TGTGCCAGCAGCCCCGGGACTCACCTATACGAGCAGTACTTC; cdr3_aa: CASSPGTHLYEQYF
clone_size: many; d_call: .; j_call: TRBJ2-2; v_call: TRBV6-5; cdr3_nt: TGTGCCAGCAGTTCCCGGGCCGGGGAGCTGTTTTTT; cdr3_aa: CASSSRAGELFF
clone_size: .; d_call: .; j_call: TRBJ2-1; v_call: TRBV10-3; cdr3_nt: TGTGCCATCAGTGAGAAGTACAGGGGTTTAGCGGGAATTTGGTATGAGCAGTTCTTC; cdr3_aa: CAISEKYRGLAGIWYEQFF
clone_size: .; d_call: TRBD1; j_call: TRBJ1-2; v_call: TRBV28; cdr3_nt: TGTGCCAGCAGTTTATTCGTGGGGGCTGACAGGGCATATGGCTACACCTTC; cdr3_aa: CASSLFVGADRAYGYTF
clone_size: .; d_call: .; j_call: TRBJ2-1; v_call: TRBV20-1; cdr3_nt: TGCAGTGCTAGTAGCCGTACGAGGTCCTACAATGAGCAGTTCTTC; cdr3_aa: CSASSRTRSYNEQFF
clone_size: .; d_call: TRBD2; j_call: TRBJ2-1; v_call: TRBV7-8; cdr3_nt: TGTGCCAGCAGCTCATTTTCGATTGGCGGGAGGGCAAATGAGCAGTTCTTC; cdr3_aa: CASSSFSIGGRANEQFF
clone_size: few; d_call: .; j_call: TRBJ2-7; v_call: TRBV28; cdr3_nt: TGTGCCCACTCGATTCGGAGGACCTACGAGCAGTACTTC; cdr3_aa: CAHSIRRTYEQYF
clone_size: .; d_call: .; j_call: TRBJ2-7; v_call: TRBV6-5; cdr3_nt: TGTGCCAGCACCCCTCAAGACGGATACTACGAGCAGTACTTC; cdr3_aa: CASTPQDGYYEQYF
clone_size: .; d_call: TRBD2; j_call: TRBJ2-1; v_call: TRBV5-1; cdr3_nt: TGCGCCAGCAGCAAGGAGCGGGATTCCTACAATGAGCAGTTCTTC; cdr3_aa: CASSKERDSYNEQFF
clone_size: .; d_call: TRBD2; j_call: TRBJ2-1; v_call: TRBV9; cdr3_nt: TGTGCCAGCACCAATGAGCGGGAGGGTCCCAATGAGCAGTTCTTC; cdr3_aa: CASTNEREGPNEQFF
clone_size: few; d_call: .; j_call: TRBJ2-3; v_call: TRBV15; cdr3_nt: TGTGCCACCAGCAGAGAACCCCAGGGCACAGATACGCAGTATTTT; cdr3_aa: CATSREPQGTDTQYF
clone_size: .; d_call: .; j_call: TRBJ1-2; v_call: TRBV15; cdr3_nt: TGTGCCACCAGCAGAGGGGAAAACCCAGGGACAAATGGCTACACCTTC; cdr3_aa: CATSRGENPGTNGYTF
clone_size: .; d_call: .; j_call: TRBJ1-1; v_call: TRBV5-1; cdr3_nt: TGCGCCAGCAGCTTGAGTACACTCATGAACACTGAAGCTTTCTTT; cdr3_aa: CASSLSTLMNTEAFF
clone_size: many; d_call: .; j_call: TRBJ2-3; v_call: TRBV12-3/TRBV12-4; cdr3_nt: TGTGCCAGCACCAACCCGACCCCACCTACGCAGTATTTT; cdr3_aa: CASTNPTPPTQYF
clone_size: many; d_call: .; j_call: TRBJ2-3; v_call: TRBV20-1; cdr3_nt: TGCAGTGCTAGAGAAGGGGGAGGCTATTACACAGATACGCAGTATTTT; cdr3_aa: CSAREGGGYYTDTQYF
clone_size: .; d_call: .; j_call: TRBJ2-7; v_call: TRBV12-3/TRBV12-4; cdr3_nt: TGTGCCAGCAGTTTCTGGCGCCAGACCTACGAGCAGTACTTC; cdr3_aa: CASSFWRQTYEQYF
clone_size: .; d_call: .; j_call: TRBJ2-5; v_call: TRBV20-1; cdr3_nt: TGCAGTGCTAGACCCTCCGGGACTCCCCAAGAGACCCAGTACTTC; cdr3_aa: CSARPSGTPQETQYF
clone_size: .; d_call: .; j_call: TRBJ2-2; v_call: TRBV10-3; cdr3_nt: TGTGCCATCAGGGGGGACCATAACACCGGGGAGCTGTTTTTT; cdr3_aa: CAIRGDHNTGELFF
clone_size: .; d_call: .; j_call: TRBJ2-7; v_call: TRBV18; cdr3_nt: TGTGCCAGCTCACCCCTGACTAGCTCCTACGAGCAGTACTTC; cdr3_aa: CASSPLTSSYEQYF
clone_size: .; d_call: TRBD2; j_call: TRBJ2-4; v_call: TRBV3-1; cdr3_nt: TGTGCCAGCAGCCAACTAGCGGGAGCCCCCAAAAACATTCAGTACTTC; cdr3_aa: CASSQLAGAPKNIQYF
clone_size: .; d_call: .; j_call: TRBJ2-7; v_call: TRBV28; cdr3_nt: TGTGCCAGCAGTATCCGGAATTCCTACGAGCAGTACTTC; cdr3_aa: CASSIRNSYEQYF
clone_size: .; d_call: TRBD1; j_call: TRBJ2-7; v_call: TRBV5-1; cdr3_nt: TGCGCCAGCAGCGAGGACAGGGGGTATTTATACGAGCAGTACTTC; cdr3_aa: CASSEDRGYLYEQYF
clone_size: .; d_call: .; j_call: TRBJ2-1; v_call: TRBV12-3/TRBV12-4; cdr3_nt: TGTGCCAGCAGTTTATGGAGGGCCAATCCTCTCGACAATGAGCAGTTCTTC; cdr3_aa: CASSLWRANPLDNEQFF
clone_size: many; d_call: .; j_call: TRBJ1-1; v_call: TRBV20-1; cdr3_nt: TGCAGTGCTAGAGGTTTAGAGGGAGACACTGAAGCTTTCTTT; cdr3_aa: CSARGLEGDTEAFF
clone_size: few; d_call: .; j_call: TRBJ2-7; v_call: TRBV4-2; cdr3_nt: TGTGCCAGCAGCCAAAATCCAGCGGGCACCTACGAGCAGTACTTC; cdr3_aa: CASSQNPAGTYEQYF
clone_size: few; d_call: .; j_call: TRBJ2-6; v_call: TRBV4-2; cdr3_nt: TGTGCCAGCAGCCAAGACAGGTTTTCCCGCTCTGGGGCCAACGTCCTGACTTTC; cdr3_aa: CASSQDRFSRSGANVLTF
clone_size: .; d_call: .; j_call: TRBJ2-1; v_call: TRBV7-8; cdr3_nt: TGTGCCAGCAGCAAAGACAGTAATGAGCAGTTCTTC; cdr3_aa: CASSKDSNEQFF
clone_size: .; d_call: .; j_call: TRBJ2-7; v_call: TRBV7-2; cdr3_nt: TGTGCCAGCAGCTTAAATTGGGGGCCGAACTACGAGCAGTACTTC; cdr3_aa: CASSLNWGPNYEQYF
clone_size: many; d_call: TRBD1; j_call: TRBJ2-1; v_call: TRBV24-1; cdr3_nt: TGTGCCACCAGTGATTCTACAGACAGGGAACAGTTCTTC; cdr3_aa: CATSDSTDREQFF
clone_size: few; d_call: TRBD1; j_call: TRBJ2-7; v_call: TRBV29-1; cdr3_nt: TGCAGCGTCGCTGGACAGGCTTACGAGCAGTACTTC; cdr3_aa: CSVAGQAYEQYF
clone_size: few; d_call: TRBD2; j_call: TRBJ2-7; v_call: TRBV6-2/TRBV6-3; cdr3_nt: TGTGCCAGCAGGCCCATGGGACTAGCGGGCCACGAGCAGTACTTC; cdr3_aa: CASRPMGLAGHEQYF
clone_size: many; d_call: TRBD2; j_call: TRBJ2-1; v_call: TRBV20-1; cdr3_nt: TGCAGTGCTAGAGATCTCGGAGCGGGAGTAGGCAATGAGCAGTTCTTC; cdr3_aa: CSARDLGAGVGNEQFF
clone_size: .; d_call: TRBD2; j_call: TRBJ2-3; v_call: TRBV12-5; cdr3_nt: TGTGCTAGTGGTTTGGGGGACTATACGAATACGCAGTATTTT; cdr3_aa: CASGLGDYTNTQYF
clone_size: few; d_call: .; j_call: TRBJ2-3; v_call: TRBV6-2/TRBV6-3; cdr3_nt: TGTGCCAGCAGTTTCGTCGGCCCGGGTACGCAGTATTTT; cdr3_aa: CASSFVGPGTQYF
clone_size: many; d_call: .; j_call: TRBJ2-7; v_call: TRBV12-3/TRBV12-4; cdr3_nt: TGTGCCAGCAGCGTCCATGGGAGTTACGAGCAGTACTTC; cdr3_aa: CASSVHGSYEQYF
clone_size: .; d_call: TRBD2; j_call: TRBJ2-1; v_call: TRBV12-3/TRBV12-4; cdr3_nt: TGTGCCAGCACCCAGGGCAGCGGGGGCTCCTACAATGAGCAGTTCTTC; cdr3_aa: CASTQGSGGSYNEQFF
clone_size: .; d_call: .; j_call: TRBJ2-1; v_call: TRBV4-1; cdr3_nt: TGCGCCAGCAGCCAAGTTGGGGGAGGGGGCTACAATGAGCAGTTCTTC; cdr3_aa: CASSQVGGGGYNEQFF